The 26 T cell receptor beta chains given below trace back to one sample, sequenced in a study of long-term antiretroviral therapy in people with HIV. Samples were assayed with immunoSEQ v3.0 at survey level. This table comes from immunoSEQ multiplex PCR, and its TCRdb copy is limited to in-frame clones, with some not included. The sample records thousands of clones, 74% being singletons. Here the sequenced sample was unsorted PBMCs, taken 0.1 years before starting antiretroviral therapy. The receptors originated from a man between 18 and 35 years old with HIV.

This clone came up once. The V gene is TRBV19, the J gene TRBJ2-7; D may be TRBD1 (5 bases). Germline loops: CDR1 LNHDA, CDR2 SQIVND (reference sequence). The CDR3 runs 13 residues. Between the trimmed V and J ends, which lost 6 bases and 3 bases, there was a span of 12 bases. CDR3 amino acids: CASRDLGVYEQYF. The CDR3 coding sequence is TGTGCCAGTAGGGACCTAGGGGTCTACGAGCAGTACTTC.

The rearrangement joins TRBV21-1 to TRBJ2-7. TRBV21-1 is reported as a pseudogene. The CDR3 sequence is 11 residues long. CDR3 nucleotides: TGTGCCAGCAGTGCCAGTTACGAGCAGTACGTC. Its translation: CASSASYEQYV.

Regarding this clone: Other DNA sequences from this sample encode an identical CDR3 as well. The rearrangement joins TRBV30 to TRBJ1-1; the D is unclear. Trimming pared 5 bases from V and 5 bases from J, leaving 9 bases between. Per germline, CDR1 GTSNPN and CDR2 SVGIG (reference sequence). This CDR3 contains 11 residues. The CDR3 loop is CAWEGETEAFF. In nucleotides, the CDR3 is TGTGCCTGGGAGGGAGAAACTGAAGCTTTCTTT.

The CDR3 sequence is CASRPTDERGGYTF. Here the CDR3 DNA reads TGCGCCAGCAGACCGACGGACGAGAGGGGTGGCTACACCTTC. This rearrangement joins TRBV5-1 to TRBJ1-2; D is possibly TRBD1 (5 bases). Germline V gene data show CDR1 as SGHRS and CDR2 as YFSETQ. Between the trimmed V and J ends, which lost 5 bases and 7 bases, there was a span of 18 bases. The CDR3 is 14 residues long.

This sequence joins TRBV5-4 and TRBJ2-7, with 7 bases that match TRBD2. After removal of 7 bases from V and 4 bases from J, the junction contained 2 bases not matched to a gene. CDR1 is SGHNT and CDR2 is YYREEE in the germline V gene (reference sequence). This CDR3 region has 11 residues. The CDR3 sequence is CASGRGYEQYF. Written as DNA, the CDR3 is TGTGCCAGCGGGCGGGGGTACGAGCAGTACTTC.

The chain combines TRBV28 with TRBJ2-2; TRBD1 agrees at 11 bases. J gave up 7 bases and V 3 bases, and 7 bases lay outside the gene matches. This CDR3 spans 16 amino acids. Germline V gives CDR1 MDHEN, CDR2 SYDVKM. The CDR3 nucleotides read TGTGCCAGCAGTTTCCCGGGACAGGGGGAAAGCGGGGAGCTGTTTTTT. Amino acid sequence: CASSFPGQGESGELFF.

The CDR3 reads CASGAGGPYNEQFF. In DNA, the CDR3 is TGTGCCAGCGGTGCGGGGGGGCCTTACAATGAGCAGTTCTTC. This chain uses TRBV9 with TRBJ2-1; 9 bases map to TRBD2. Losses at the gene ends were 7 bases for V and 4 bases for J; bases not matched to a gene: 6. Per the germline V gene, CDR1 is SGDLS and CDR2 is YYNGEE. The CDR3 length is 14 residues.

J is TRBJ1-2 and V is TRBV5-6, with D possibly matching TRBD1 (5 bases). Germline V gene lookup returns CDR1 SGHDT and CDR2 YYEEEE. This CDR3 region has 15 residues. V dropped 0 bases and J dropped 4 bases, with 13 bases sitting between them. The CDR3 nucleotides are TGTGCCAGCAGCTTGGGAGACAGATTTTTCTATGGCTACACCTTC. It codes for CASSLGDRFFYGYTF.

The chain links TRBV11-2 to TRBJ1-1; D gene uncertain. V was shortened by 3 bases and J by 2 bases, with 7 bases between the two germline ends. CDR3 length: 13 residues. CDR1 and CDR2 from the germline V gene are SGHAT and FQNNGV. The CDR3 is CASSFRRNTEAFF. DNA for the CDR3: TGTGCCAGCAGCTTCCGGCGAAACACTGAAGCTTTCTTT.

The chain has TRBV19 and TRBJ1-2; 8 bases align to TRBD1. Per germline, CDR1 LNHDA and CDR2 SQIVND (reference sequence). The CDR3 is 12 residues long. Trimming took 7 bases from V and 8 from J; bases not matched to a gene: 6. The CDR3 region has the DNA TGTGCCAGTATGACAGGGGTCGGCGGCTACACCTTC. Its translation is CASMTGVGGYTF.

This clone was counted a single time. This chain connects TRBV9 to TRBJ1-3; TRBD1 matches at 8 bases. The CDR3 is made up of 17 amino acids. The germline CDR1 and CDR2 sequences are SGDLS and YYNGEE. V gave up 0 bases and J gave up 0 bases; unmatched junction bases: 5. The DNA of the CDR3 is TGTGCCAGCAGCGTAGCTGGGACAGGCCACTCTGGAAACACCATATATTTT. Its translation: CASSVAGTGHSGNTIYF.

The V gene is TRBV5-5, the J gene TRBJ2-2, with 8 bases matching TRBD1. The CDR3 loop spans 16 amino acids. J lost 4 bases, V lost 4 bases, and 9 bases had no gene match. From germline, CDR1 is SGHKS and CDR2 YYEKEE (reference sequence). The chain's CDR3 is CASSRGQGRGTGELFF. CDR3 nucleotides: TGTGCCAGCAGCCGTGGACAGGGCAGGGGCACCGGGGAGCTGTTTTTT.

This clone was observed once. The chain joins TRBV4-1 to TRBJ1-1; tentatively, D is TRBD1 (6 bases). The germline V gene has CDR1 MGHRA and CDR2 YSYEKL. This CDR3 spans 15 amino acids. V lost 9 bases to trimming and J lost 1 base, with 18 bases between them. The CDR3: CASHNRGRGNTEAFF. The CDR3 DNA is TGCGCCAGTCACAACCGGGGGCGAGGGAACACTGAAGCTTTCTTT.

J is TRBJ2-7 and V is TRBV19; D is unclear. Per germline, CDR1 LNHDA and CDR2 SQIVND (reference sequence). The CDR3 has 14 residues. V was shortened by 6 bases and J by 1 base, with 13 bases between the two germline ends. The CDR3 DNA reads TGTGCCAGTAGCAGCCCGCAGTCTTCCTACGAGCAGTACTTC. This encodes CASSSPQSSYEQYF.

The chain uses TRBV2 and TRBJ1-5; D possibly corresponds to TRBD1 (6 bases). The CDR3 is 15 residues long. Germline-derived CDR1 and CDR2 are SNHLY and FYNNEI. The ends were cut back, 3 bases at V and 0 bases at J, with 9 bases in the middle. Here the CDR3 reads CASSDGRGSNQPQHF. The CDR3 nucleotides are TGTGCCAGCAGTGACGGCAGGGGTAGCAATCAGCCCCAGCATTTT.

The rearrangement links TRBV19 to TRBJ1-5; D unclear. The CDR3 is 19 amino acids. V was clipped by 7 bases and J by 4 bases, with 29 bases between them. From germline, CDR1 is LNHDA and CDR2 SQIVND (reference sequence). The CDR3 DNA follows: TGTGCCAGTACCCAAATTGGTTGGCGGACGGACCCTTGGAATCAGCCCCAGCATTTT. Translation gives CASTQIGWRTDPWNQPQHF.

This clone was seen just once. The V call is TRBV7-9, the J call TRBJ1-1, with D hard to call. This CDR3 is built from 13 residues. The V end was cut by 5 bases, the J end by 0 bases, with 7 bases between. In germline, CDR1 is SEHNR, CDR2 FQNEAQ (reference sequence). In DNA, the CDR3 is TGTGCCAGCAGCGCGGAGCTGAACACTGAAGCTTTCTTT. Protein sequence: CASSAELNTEAFF.

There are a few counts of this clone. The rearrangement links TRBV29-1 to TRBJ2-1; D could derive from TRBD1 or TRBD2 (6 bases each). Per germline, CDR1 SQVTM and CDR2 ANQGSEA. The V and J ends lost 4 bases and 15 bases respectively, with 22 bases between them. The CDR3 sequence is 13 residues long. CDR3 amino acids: CSVVLGDGGPLFF. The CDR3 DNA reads TGCAGCGTTGTCTTGGGTGACGGGGGCCCCTTGTTCTTC.

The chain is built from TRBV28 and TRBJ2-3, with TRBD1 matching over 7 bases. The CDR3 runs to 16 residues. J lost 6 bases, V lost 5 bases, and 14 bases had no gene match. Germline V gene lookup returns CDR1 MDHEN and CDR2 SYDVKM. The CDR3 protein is CASSPGQWKRTDTQYF. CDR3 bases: TGTGCCAGCAGTCCGGGACAGTGGAAGCGAACCGATACGCAGTATTTT.

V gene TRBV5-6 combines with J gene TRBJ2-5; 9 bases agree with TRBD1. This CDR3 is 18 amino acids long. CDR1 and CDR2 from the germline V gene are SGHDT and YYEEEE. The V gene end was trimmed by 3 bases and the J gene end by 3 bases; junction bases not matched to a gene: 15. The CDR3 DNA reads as TGTGCCAGCAGCTCCCTACGATGGGGGGACAGGGTAGAAGAGACCCAGTACTTC. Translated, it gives CASSSLRWGDRVEETQYF.

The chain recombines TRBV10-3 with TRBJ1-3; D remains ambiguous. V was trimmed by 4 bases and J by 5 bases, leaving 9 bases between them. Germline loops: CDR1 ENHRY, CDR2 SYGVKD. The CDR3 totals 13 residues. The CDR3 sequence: CAISVDFRNTIYF. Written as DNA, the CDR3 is TGTGCCATCAGTGTGGACTTTCGAAACACCATATATTTT.

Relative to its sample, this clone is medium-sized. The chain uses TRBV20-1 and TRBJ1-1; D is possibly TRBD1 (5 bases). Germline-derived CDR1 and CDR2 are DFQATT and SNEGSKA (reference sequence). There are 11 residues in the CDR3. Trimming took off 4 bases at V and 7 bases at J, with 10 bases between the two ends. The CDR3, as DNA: TGCAGTGCTACCCCGGGACTTGAAGCTTTCTTT. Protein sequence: CSATPGLEAFF.

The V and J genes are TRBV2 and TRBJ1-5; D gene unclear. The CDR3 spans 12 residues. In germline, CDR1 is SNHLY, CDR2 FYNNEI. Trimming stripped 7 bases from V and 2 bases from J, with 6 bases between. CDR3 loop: CASTEGNQPQHF. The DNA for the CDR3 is TGTGCCAGCACCGAGGGCAATCAGCCCCAGCATTTT.

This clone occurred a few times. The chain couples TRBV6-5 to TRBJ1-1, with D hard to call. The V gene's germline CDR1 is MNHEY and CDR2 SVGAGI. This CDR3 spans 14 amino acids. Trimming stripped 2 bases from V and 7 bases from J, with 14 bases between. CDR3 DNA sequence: TGTGCCAGCAGTTACACGGCAGGTCCACTTGAAGCTTTCTTT. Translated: CASSYTAGPLEAFF.

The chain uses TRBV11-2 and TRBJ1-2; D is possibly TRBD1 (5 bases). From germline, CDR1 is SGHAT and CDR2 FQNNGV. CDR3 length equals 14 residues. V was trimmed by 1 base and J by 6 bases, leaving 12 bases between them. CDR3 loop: CASSLVGTPDGYTF. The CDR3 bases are TGTGCCAGCAGCTTAGTCGGGACGCCGGATGGCTACACCTTC. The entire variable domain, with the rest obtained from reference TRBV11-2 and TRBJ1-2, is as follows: EAGVAQSPRYKIIEKRQSVAFWCNPISGHATLYWYQQILGQGPKLLIQFQNNGVVDDSQLPKDRFSAERLKGVDSTLKIQPAKLEDSAVYLCASSLVGTPDGYTFGSGTRLTVV.

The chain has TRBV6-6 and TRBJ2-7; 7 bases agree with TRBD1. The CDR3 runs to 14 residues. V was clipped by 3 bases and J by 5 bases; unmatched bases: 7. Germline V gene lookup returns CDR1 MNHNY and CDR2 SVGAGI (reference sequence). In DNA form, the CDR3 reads TGTGCCAGCAGTTATCGACAGGGAATCGACGAGCAGTACTTC. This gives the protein CASSYRQGIDEQYF.